This record concerns one T cell receptor beta chain sequence. The CDR3 totals 16 residues. V trimming: 1 base; J trimming: 9 bases; junction bases outside the gene matches: 9. Looked up from germline, CDR1 is SGHTA and CDR2 is FQGNSA. This entry comes from a study of technical replicates of blood from a handful of donors. The protocol was immunoSEQ multiplex PCR, while the TCRdb copy is restricted to in-frame clones and leaves out a portion. The sample has about 72,000 clones; roughly 89% are singletons. V usage is TRBV7-2 and J usage is TRBJ2-1; 10 bases align to TRBD1. Sequencing was done on a sample of T cells isolated from PBMCs. This TCR derives from a human donor in good health. As DNA, the CDR3 is TGTGCCAGCAGCTTAGTCGGGACAGGGGCAGTCGGTGAGCAGTTCTTC. Amino acids: CASSLVGTGAVGEQFF.